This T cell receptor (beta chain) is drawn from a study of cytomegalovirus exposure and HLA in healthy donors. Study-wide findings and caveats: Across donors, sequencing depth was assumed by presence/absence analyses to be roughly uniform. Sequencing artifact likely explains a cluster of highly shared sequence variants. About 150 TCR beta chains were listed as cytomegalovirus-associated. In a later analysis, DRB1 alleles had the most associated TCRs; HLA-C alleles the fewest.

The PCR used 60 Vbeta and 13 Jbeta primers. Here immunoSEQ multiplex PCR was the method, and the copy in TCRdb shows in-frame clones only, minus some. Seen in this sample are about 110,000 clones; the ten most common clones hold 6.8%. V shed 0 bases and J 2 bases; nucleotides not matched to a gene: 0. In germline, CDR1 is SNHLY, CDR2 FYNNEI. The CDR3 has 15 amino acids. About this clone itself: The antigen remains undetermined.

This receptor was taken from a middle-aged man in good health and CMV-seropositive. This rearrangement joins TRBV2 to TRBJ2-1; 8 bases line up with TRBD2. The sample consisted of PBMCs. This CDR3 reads CASSEALAAYNEQFF. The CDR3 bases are TGTGCCAGCAGTGAAGCACTAGCGGCCTACAATGAGCAGTTCTTC.